The 7 T cell receptor beta chains reported below all come from one sample, sequenced in a study of blood T cell repertoires in COVID-19. The table came from immunoSEQ multiplex PCR; TCRdb's copy has only in-frame clones and leaves some out. The sample shows about 56,000 clones, around 82% of them seen only once. Sequencing was done on a sample of peripheral blood. The receptors stem from a man aged 60 to 75 with COVID-19, enrolled during active disease.

V gene TRBV30 combines with J gene TRBJ2-1, with D perhaps TRBD1 (5 bases). Germline V lookup: CDR1 GTSNPN, CDR2 SVGIG (reference sequence). Trimming shortened V by 0 bases and J by 3 bases, and 12 bases separated the two germline ends. CDR3 size: 15 residues. The CDR3 DNA reads TGTGCCTGGAGTGTCGTGGGGCGCATCTACAATGAGCAGTTCTTC. Translated, it gives CAWSVVGRIYNEQFF.

V gene TRBV9 combines with J gene TRBJ1-2, with 9 nucleotides matching TRBD1. This CDR3 contains 13 residues. From germline, CDR1 is SGDLS and CDR2 YYNGEE. Trimming at V came to 4 bases and at J to 4 bases, leaving 2 bases not matched to a gene. The CDR3 nucleotides read TGTGCCAGCAGCAAGGACAGGGGCTATGGCTACACCTTC. Its protein product is CASSKDRGYGYTF.

The chain combines TRBV7-9 with TRBJ2-2; 9 positions agree with TRBD1. This CDR3 spans 18 amino acids. The J segment lost 4 bases and the V segment lost 1 base, leaving 10 bases of the junction unmatched. Germline V CDR1 and CDR2: SEHNR, FQNEAQ (reference sequence). The CDR3 loop is CASSLGHGQGRGTGELFF. In DNA form, the CDR3 reads TGTGCCAGCAGCTTAGGACACGGACAGGGGAGGGGCACCGGGGAGCTGTTTTTT.

The chain employs TRBV14 and TRBJ2-3; 7 bases map to TRBD2. V gave up 4 bases and J gave up 0 bases; unmatched junction bases: 10. Germline V gives CDR1 SGHDN, CDR2 FVKESK. CDR3 length equals 17 residues. This chain's CDR3 is CASSPFGGVSSTDTQYF. CDR3 in DNA: TGTGCCAGCAGCCCCTTTGGGGGGGTTTCTAGCACAGATACGCAGTATTTT.

J is TRBJ1-2 and V is TRBV3-1 (or the pseudogene TRBV3-2); maybe TRBD1 (5 bases). The CDR3 contains 17 residues. Germline assignment: CDR1 LGHDT and CDR2 YNNKEL (reference sequence). The V gene lost 1 base and the J gene lost 4 bases, with 19 bases spanning the gap. CDR3 sequence reads: CASSQVAGKGFAYGYTF. CDR3 in DNA: TGTGCCAGCAGCCAAGTGGCAGGGAAGGGGTTTGCCTATGGCTACACCTTC.

This clone came up a few times. The chain recombines TRBV7-2 with TRBJ2-6; TRBD1 matches 7 bases. Germline V gives CDR1 SGHTA, CDR2 FQGNSA. The CDR3 contains 19 residues. V lost 5 bases to trimming and J lost 0 bases; unmatched junction nucleotides: 13. The CDR3 DNA is TGTGCCAGCAGCGACAACAGGGGTTGGGCCATCTCTGGGGCCAACGTCCTGACTTTC. Protein sequence: CASSDNRGWAISGANVLTF.

This clone was counted between two and nine times. This chain links TRBV7-9 with TRBJ2-3, with TRBD2 matching over 13 bases. J was trimmed by 6 bases and V by 3 bases; bases with no gene match: 12. Germline V lookup: CDR1 SEHNR, CDR2 FQNEAQ (reference sequence). This CDR3 spans 18 amino acids. CDR3 protein: CASSFVKLAGGRDDTQYF. CDR3 DNA: TGTGCCAGCAGCTTCGTAAAACTAGCGGGAGGGCGAGATGATACGCAGTATTTT.